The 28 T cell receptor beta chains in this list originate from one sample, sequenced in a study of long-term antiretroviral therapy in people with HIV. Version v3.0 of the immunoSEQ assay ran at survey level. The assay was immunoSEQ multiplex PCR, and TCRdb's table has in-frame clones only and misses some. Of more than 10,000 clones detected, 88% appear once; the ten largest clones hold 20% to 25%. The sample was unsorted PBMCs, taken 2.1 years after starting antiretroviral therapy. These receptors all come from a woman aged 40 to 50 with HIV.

CDR3 in DNA: TGTGCCATCAGTGAGAATCCGGGGGAGACCCAGTACTTC. This codes for CAISENPGETQYF. This chain connects TRBV10-3 to TRBJ2-5; D might be TRBD2 (5 bases). Germline V gives CDR1 ENHRY, CDR2 SYGVKD. Trimming took 2 bases from V and 5 from J, leaving 9 bases between them. The CDR3 is 13 amino acids.

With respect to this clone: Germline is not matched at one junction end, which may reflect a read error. The CDR3 reads CASSLDGASRKF. The CDR3 DNA is TGTGCCAGCAGCTTAGACGGGGCTTCAAGGAAGTTC. This chain links TRBV7-9 with TRBJ2-7, with D perhaps TRBD1 or TRBD2 (5 bases each). The CDR3 has 12 amino acids. Germline values: CDR1 SEHNR, CDR2 FQNEAQ (reference sequence).

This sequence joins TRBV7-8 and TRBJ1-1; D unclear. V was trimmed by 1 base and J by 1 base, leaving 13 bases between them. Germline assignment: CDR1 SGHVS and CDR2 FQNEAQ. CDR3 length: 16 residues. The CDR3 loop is CASSLDQARRNTEAFF. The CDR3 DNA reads TGTGCCAGCAGCTTAGATCAGGCCAGGAGGAACACTGAAGCTTTCTTT.

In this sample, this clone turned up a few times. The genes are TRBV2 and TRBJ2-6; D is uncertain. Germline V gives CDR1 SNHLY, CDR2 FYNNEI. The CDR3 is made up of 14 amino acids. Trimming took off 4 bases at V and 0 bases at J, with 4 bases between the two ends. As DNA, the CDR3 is TGTGCCAGCAGTGCCGTCTCTGGGGCCAACGTCCTGACTTTC. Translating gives CASSAVSGANVLTF.

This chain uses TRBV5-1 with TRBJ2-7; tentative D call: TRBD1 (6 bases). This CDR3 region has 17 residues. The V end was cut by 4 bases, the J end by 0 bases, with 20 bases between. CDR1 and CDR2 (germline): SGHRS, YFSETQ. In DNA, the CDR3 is TGCGCCAGCAGCCTCCGCACCGGGACAACGAGCTCCTACGAGCAGTACTTC. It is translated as CASSLRTGTTSSYEQYF.

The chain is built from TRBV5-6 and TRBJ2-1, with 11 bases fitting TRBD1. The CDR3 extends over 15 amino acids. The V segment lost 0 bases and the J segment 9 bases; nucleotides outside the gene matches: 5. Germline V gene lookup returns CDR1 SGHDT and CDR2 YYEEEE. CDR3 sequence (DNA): TGTGCCAGCAGCTTGGGGACAGGGGGCTTGGTTGAGCAGTTCTTC. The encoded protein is CASSLGTGGLVEQFF.

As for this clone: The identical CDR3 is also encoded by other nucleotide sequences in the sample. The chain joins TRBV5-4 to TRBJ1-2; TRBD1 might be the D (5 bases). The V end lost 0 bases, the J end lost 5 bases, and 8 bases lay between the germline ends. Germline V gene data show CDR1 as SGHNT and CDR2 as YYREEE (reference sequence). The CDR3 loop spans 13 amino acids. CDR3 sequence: CASSLVGGYGYTF. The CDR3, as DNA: TGTGCCAGCAGCTTGGTTGGGGGGTATGGCTACACCTTC.

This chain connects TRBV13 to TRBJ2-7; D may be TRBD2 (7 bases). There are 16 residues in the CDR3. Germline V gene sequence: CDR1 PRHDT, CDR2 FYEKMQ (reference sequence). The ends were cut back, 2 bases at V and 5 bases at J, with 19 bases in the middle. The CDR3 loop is CASSLFGGLVFDEQYF. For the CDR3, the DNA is TGTGCCAGCAGCTTATTCGGGGGGCTAGTTTTCGACGAGCAGTACTTC.

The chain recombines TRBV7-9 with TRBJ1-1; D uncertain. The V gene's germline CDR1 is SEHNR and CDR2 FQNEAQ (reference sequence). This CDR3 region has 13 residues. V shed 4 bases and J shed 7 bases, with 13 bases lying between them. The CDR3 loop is CASSSLPGSEAFF. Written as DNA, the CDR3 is TGTGCCAGCAGCTCGCTTCCCGGGAGTGAAGCTTTCTTT.

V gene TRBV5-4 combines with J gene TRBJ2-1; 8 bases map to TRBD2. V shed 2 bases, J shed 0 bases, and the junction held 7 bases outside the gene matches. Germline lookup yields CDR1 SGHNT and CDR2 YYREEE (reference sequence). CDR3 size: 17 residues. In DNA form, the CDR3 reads TGTGCCAGCAGCTTCCGGCCGGGACTAGGCTCCTACAATGAGCAGTTCTTC. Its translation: CASSFRPGLGSYNEQFF.

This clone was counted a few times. The CDR3 bases are TGTGCCTGGAGTTTCCGGACAGTAGAAGCTTTCTTT. Its protein product is CAWSFRTVEAFF. The rearrangement joins TRBV30 to TRBJ1-1; D is possibly TRBD1 (6 bases). V lost 2 bases to trimming and J lost 8 bases, with 12 bases between them. This CDR3 comprises 12 residues. Germline lookup yields CDR1 GTSNPN and CDR2 SVGIG (reference sequence).

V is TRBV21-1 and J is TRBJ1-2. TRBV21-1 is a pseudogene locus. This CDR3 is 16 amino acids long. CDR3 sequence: CASTPGTESTNYGYTF. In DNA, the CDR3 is TGTGCCAGCACGCCGGGGACGGAAAGTACTAACTATGGCTACACCTTC.

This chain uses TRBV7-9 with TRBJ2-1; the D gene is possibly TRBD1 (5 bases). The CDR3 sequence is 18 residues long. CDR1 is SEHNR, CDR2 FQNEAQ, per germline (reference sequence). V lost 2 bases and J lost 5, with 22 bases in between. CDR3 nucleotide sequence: TGTGCCAGCAGCTTAATTCCGGTGCCAGGACAAGTCGACAATGAGCAGTTCTTC. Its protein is CASSLIPVPGQVDNEQFF.

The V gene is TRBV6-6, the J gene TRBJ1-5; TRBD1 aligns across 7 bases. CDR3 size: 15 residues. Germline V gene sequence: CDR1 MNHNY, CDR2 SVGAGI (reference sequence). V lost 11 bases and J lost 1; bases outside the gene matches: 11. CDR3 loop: CASGRQGQSNQPQHF. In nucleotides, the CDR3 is TGTGCCTCGGGGCGACAGGGTCAAAGCAATCAGCCCCAGCATTTT.

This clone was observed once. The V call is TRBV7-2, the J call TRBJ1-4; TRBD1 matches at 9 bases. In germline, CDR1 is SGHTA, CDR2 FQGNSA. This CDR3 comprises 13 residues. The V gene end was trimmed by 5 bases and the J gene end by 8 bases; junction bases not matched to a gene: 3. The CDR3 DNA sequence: TGTGCCAGCAGCCGGGACAGGGAAGAAAAACTGTTTTTT. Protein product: CASSRDREEKLFF.

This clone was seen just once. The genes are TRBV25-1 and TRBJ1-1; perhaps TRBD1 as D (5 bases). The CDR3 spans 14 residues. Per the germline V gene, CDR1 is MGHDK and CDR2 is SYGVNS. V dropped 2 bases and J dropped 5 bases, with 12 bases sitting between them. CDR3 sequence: CASSETGRWTEAFF. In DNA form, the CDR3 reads TGTGCCAGCAGTGAAACGGGACGGTGGACTGAAGCTTTCTTT.

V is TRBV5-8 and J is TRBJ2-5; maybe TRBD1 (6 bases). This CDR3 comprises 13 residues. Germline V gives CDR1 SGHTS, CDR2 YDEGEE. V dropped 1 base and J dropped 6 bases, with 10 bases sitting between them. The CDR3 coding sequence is TGTGCCAGCAGCTTGTCGGGACATCAGACCCAGTACTTC. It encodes CASSLSGHQTQYF.

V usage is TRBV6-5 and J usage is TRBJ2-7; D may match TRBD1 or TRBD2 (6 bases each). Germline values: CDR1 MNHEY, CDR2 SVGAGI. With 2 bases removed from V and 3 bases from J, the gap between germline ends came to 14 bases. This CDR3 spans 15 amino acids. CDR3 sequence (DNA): TGTGCCAGCAGTTACCCTAAGGGGGGTTACTACGAGCAGTACTTC. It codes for CASSYPKGGYYEQYF.

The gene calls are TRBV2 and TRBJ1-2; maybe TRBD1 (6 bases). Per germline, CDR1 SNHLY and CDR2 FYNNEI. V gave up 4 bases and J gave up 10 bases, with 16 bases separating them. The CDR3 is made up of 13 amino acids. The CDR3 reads CASSVRLQGAYTF. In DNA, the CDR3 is TGTGCCAGCAGTGTACGACTACAGGGAGCCTACACCTTC. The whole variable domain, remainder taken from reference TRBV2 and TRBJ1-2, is EPEVTQTPSHQVTQMGQEVILRCVPISNHLYFYWYRQILGQKVEFLVSFYNNEISEKSEIFDDQFSVERPDGSNFTLKIRSTKLEDSAMYFCASSVRLQGAYTFGSGTRLTVV.

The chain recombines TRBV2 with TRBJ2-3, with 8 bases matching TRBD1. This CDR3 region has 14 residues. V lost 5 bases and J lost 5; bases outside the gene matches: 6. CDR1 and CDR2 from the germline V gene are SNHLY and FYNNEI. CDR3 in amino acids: CASSSQGAGDTQYF. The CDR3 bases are TGTGCCAGCAGTTCCCAGGGGGCTGGAGATACGCAGTATTTT.

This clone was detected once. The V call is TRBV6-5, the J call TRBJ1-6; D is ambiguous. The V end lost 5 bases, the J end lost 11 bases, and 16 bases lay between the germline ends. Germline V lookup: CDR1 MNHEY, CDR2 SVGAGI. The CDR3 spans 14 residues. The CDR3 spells CASSRSGVRTPLHF. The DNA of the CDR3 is TGTGCCAGCAGTCGCTCCGGAGTTCGGACACCCCTCCACTTT.

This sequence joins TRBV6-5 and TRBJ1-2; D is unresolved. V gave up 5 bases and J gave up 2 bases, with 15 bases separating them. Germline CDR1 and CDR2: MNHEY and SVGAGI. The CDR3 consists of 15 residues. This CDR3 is CASSPNLIANYGYTF. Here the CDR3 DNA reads TGTGCCAGCAGTCCTAATCTAATAGCGAACTATGGCTACACCTTC.

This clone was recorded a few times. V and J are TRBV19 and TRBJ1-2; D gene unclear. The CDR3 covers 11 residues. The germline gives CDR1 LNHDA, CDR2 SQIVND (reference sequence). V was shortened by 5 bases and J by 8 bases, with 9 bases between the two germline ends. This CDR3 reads CASSFSLGYTF. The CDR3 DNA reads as TGTGCCAGTAGTTTCAGCCTCGGCTACACCTTC.

The CDR3 bases are TGTGCCAGCAGCTTAAACCCTCTAGCGGGGAGAGAGACCCAGTACTTC. It encodes CASSLNPLAGRETQYF. V gene TRBV7-9 combines with J gene TRBJ2-5; 9 nucleotides match TRBD2. Germline V lookup: CDR1 SEHNR, CDR2 FQNEAQ (reference sequence). Trimming at V came to 2 bases and at J to 4 bases, leaving 8 bases not matched to a gene. The CDR3 runs to 16 residues.

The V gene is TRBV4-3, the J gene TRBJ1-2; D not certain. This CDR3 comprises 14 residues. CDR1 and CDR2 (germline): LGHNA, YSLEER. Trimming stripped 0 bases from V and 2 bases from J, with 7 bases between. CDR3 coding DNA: TGCGCCAGCAGCCAAGATTTGGGGAACTATGGCTACACCTTC. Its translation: CASSQDLGNYGYTF.

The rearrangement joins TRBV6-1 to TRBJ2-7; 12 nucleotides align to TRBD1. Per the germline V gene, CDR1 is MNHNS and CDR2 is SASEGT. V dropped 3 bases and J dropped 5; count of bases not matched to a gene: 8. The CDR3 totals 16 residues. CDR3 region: CASSDTVGDRGHEQYF. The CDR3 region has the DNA TGTGCCAGCAGTGACACTGTGGGGGACAGGGGGCACGAGCAGTACTTC.

The CDR3 coding sequence is TGTGCCTGGAGTGGACAGGGATATGGCTACACCTTC. It translates to CAWSGQGYGYTF. The gene calls are TRBV30 and TRBJ1-2; 7 nucleotides align to TRBD1. Germline assignment: CDR1 GTSNPN and CDR2 SVGIG (reference sequence). Trimming at V came to 1 base and at J to 5 bases, leaving 1 base not matched to a gene. The CDR3 has 12 amino acids.

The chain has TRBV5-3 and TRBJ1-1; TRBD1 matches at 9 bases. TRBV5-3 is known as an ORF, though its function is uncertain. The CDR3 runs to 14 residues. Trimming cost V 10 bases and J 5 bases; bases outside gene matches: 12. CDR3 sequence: CAGHTQGAGTEAFF. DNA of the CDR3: TGTGCCGGACATACACAGGGGGCGGGAACTGAAGCTTTCTTT.